The 32 T cell receptor beta chains below come from one sample, sequenced in a study of blood T cell repertoires in COVID-19. The protocol was immunoSEQ multiplex PCR, while the TCRdb copy is restricted to in-frame clones and leaves out a portion. This table holds about 44,000 clones, 88% found once. The material sequenced was peripheral blood. The receptors here all came from a woman in her forties with acute or convalescent COVID-19.

The J gene is TRBJ2-2, the V gene TRBV5-1; possibly TRBD1 for D (6 bases). Germline V gene data show CDR1 as SGHRS and CDR2 as YFSETQ. This CDR3 is 14 amino acids long. V was shortened by 4 bases and J by 9 bases, with 16 bases between the two germline ends. The CDR3 spells CASSGDNGVRELFF. The DNA of the CDR3 is TGCGCCAGCAGCGGGGACAATGGCGTGAGGGAGCTGTTTTTT.

The gene calls are TRBV7-9 and TRBJ1-2, with 7 bases identical to TRBD1. J was trimmed by 0 bases and V by 5 bases; bases with no gene match: 9. This CDR3 has 16 residues. CDR1 is SEHNR and CDR2 is FQNEAQ in the germline V gene (reference sequence). The CDR3 loop is CASSRTGTESNYGYTF. CDR3 coding DNA: TGTGCCAGCAGCCGGACAGGCACGGAGTCTAACTATGGCTACACCTTC.

The chain uses TRBV10-2 and TRBJ2-7; perhaps TRBD2 as D (6 bases). CDR3 length: 14 amino acids. CDR1 is WSHSY, CDR2 SAAADI, per germline. The V and J ends lost 3 bases and 5 bases respectively, with 14 bases between them. The CDR3 bases are TGCGCCAGCAGTGAATTAGCGGCGAGGGACGAGCAGTACTTC. Translation: CASSELAARDEQYF.

The chain is built from TRBV19 and TRBJ1-2; 10 bases fit TRBD1. Germline loops: CDR1 LNHDA, CDR2 SQIVND (reference sequence). Trimming removed 4 bases from V and 8 bases from J; junction bases left unmatched: 13. CDR3 size: 16 residues. CDR3 sequence (DNA): TGTGCCAGTAGTACGCGGCATACCGGGACAGGGGAAGGCTACACCTTC. Amino acids: CASSTRHTGTGEGYTF.

The chain joins TRBV7-8 to TRBJ2-1; 8 positions match TRBD2. CDR1 SGHVS and CDR2 FQNEAQ come from the germline V gene. J lost 2 bases, V lost 6 bases, and 6 bases had no gene match. This CDR3 contains 15 residues. The CDR3 here is CASSHREGAYNEQFF. For the CDR3, the DNA is TGTGCCAGCAGTCACCGGGAGGGGGCCTACAATGAGCAGTTCTTC.

V is TRBV30 and J is TRBJ2-2, with D unresolved. Deletions cut 0 bases from V and 6 bases from J, with 14 bases between. Per germline, CDR1 GTSNPN and CDR2 SVGIG (reference sequence). There are 15 residues in the CDR3. CDR3 protein: CAWSVPGTRAGELFF. In DNA form, the CDR3 reads TGTGCCTGGAGTGTACCTGGCACCCGGGCCGGGGAGCTGTTTTTT.

This sequence joins TRBV5-4 and TRBJ2-7; TRBD1 matches 8 bases. The CDR3 is 15 residues long. J lost 6 bases, V lost 1 base, and 9 bases had no gene match. Germline assignment: CDR1 SGHNT and CDR2 YYREEE (reference sequence). The CDR3 protein is CASSLTPTGGLEQYF. CDR3 in DNA: TGTGCCAGCAGCTTGACCCCAACAGGGGGTCTCGAGCAGTACTTC.

J is TRBJ2-3 and V is TRBV2; D is ambiguous. The CDR3 contains 12 residues. Germline lookup yields CDR1 SNHLY and CDR2 FYNNEI. The V end lost 6 bases, the J end lost 2 bases, and 6 bases lay between the germline ends. The CDR3 nucleotides read TGTGCCAGCAGGAGGTTCACAGATACGCAGTATTTT. It codes for CASRRFTDTQYF.

The chain combines TRBV30 with TRBJ2-1, with 7 bases that match TRBD1. Germline trimming cut 4 bases from V and 6 bases from J; bases unmatched to any gene: 0. From germline, CDR1 is GTSNPN and CDR2 SVGIG (reference sequence). The CDR3 sequence is 11 residues long. The CDR3 DNA reads as TGTGCCTGGACAGGGGGCAATGAGCAGTTCTTC. As protein: CAWTGGNEQFF. Full variable domain (rest looked up from reference TRBV30 and TRBJ2-1): SQTIHQWPATLVQPVGSPLSLECTVEGTSNPNLYWYRQAAGRGLQLLFYSVGIGQISSEVPQNLSASRPQDRQFILSSKKLLLSDSGFYLCAWTGGNEQFFGPGTRLTVL.

The chain carries TRBV10-3 and TRBJ1-5; 9 nucleotides agree with TRBD1. Germline CDR1 is ENHRY and CDR2 is SYGVKD. This CDR3 is built from 16 residues. The J segment lost 0 bases and the V segment lost 2 bases, leaving 2 bases of the junction unmatched. In DNA form, the CDR3 reads TGTGCCATCAGTGAGGGGACAGGGATTAGCAATCAGCCCCAGCATTTT. Its protein product is CAISEGTGISNQPQHF.

V and J are TRBV4-2 and TRBJ2-7; TRBD2 agrees at 9 bases. CDR3 length equals 16 residues. The V segment lost 1 base and the J segment 2 bases; nucleotides outside the gene matches: 6. Looked up from germline, CDR1 is LGHNA and CDR2 is YNFKEQ. CDR3 nucleotides: TGTGCCAGCAGCCAAGGGCGTAGCGGGGGCGCCTACGAGCAGTACTTC. This encodes CASSQGRSGGAYEQYF.

This clone was counted a few times. The chain recombines TRBV6-6 with TRBJ2-3; tentative D call: TRBD2 (5 bases). Between the trimmed V and J ends, which lost 8 bases and 12 bases, there was a span of 9 bases. Per germline, CDR1 MNHNY and CDR2 SVGAGI (reference sequence). This CDR3 has 9 amino acids. CDR3 protein: CASGTSQYF. The CDR3 nucleotides are TGTGCCAGCGGAACTAGTCAGTATTTT.

The chain joins TRBV5-1 to TRBJ2-7; possibly TRBD1 for D (6 bases). Germline V gene data show CDR1 as SGHRS and CDR2 as YFSETQ. The V gene lost 5 bases and the J gene lost 5 bases, with 17 bases spanning the gap. The CDR3 covers 14 residues. The CDR3 sequence is CASRRITGQDEQYF. For the CDR3, the DNA is TGCGCCAGCAGGAGGATAACAGGGCAGGACGAGCAGTACTTC.

In this sample, this clone turned up a few times. The chain links TRBV19 to TRBJ2-7, with a weak D call TRBD2 (6 bases). Germline values: CDR1 LNHDA, CDR2 SQIVND (reference sequence). The CDR3 runs 11 residues. The V and J ends lost 8 bases and 7 bases respectively, with 12 bases between them. CDR3 sequence: CASGYGGEQYF. The CDR3 nucleotides are TGTGCCAGTGGCTACGGGGGAGAGCAGTACTTC.

This clone was seen once. J is TRBJ1-1 and V is TRBV9; D is ambiguous. Germline V gene data show CDR1 as SGDLS and CDR2 as YYNGEE. The CDR3 runs 14 residues. Trimming left V 4 bases short and J 1 base short, with 11 bases between. This CDR3 reads CASSRIRENTEAFF. Here the CDR3 DNA reads TGTGCCAGCAGCAGAATTCGGGAGAACACTGAAGCTTTCTTT.

The genes are TRBV5-1 and TRBJ2-2, with 11 bases matching TRBD2. Trimming removed 0 bases from V and 10 bases from J; junction bases left unmatched: 5. Germline V lookup: CDR1 SGHRS, CDR2 YFSETQ. The CDR3 consists of 15 residues. Here the CDR3 DNA reads TGCGCCAGCAGCTTGGCCCTAGCGGGGGGCTTGGAGCTGTTTTTT. Amino acids: CASSLALAGGLELFF. Variable domain in full (rest from reference TRBV5-1 and TRBJ2-2): KAGVTQTPRYLIKTRGQQVTLSCSPISGHRSVSWYQQTPGQGLQFLFEYFSETQRNKGNFPGRFSGRQFSNSRSEMNVSTLELGDSALYLCASSLALAGGLELFFGEGSRLTVL.

J is TRBJ2-2 and V is TRBV29-1; the D gene is possibly TRBD2 (5 bases). V lost 5 bases, J lost 4 bases, and 8 bases lay in between. The CDR3 consists of 12 residues. The V gene's germline CDR1 is SQVTM and CDR2 ANQGSEA. The CDR3 region has the DNA TGCAGCGTTCAAACTAGCACCGGGGAGCTGTTTTTT. This gives the protein CSVQTSTGELFF.

The chain couples TRBV9 to TRBJ1-6, with D uncertain. The CDR3 sequence is 15 residues long. The V end lost 4 bases, the J end lost 5 bases, and 13 bases lay between the germline ends. Germline V CDR1 and CDR2: SGDLS, YYNGEE. CDR3 nucleotides: TGTGCCAGCAGCCCCCGGGAGAAGAATAATTCACCCCTCCACTTT. This sequence encodes CASSPREKNNSPLHF.

The chain recombines TRBV18 with TRBJ2-5; D gene ambiguous. V was trimmed by 2 bases and J by 5 bases, leaving 3 bases between them. Germline V gene data show CDR1 as KGHSH and CDR2 as LQKENI. The CDR3 extends over 11 amino acids. CDR3 sequence: CASSPSETQYF. The CDR3 nucleotides are TGTGCCAGCTCACCAAGCGAGACCCAGTACTTC. The full variable domain, with the rest looked up from reference TRBV18 and TRBJ2-5, is NAGVMQNPRHLVRRRGQEARLRCSPMKGHSHVYWYRQLPEEGLKFMVYLQKENIIDESGMPKERFSAEFPKEGPSILRIQQVVRGDSAAYFCASSPSETQYFGPGTRLLVL.

The CDR3 nucleotides are TGTGCCAGCAGGAACTCGGGTTGGGACGAGCAGTACTTC. This encodes CASRNSGWDEQYF. The chain joins TRBV27 to TRBJ2-7; D unresolved. CDR3 length: 13 amino acids. V shed 6 bases and J shed 5 bases, with 14 bases lying between them. In germline, CDR1 is MNHEY, CDR2 SMNVEV (reference sequence).

The chain combines TRBV12-3 or TRBV12-4 with TRBJ1-1, with D unclear. V was shortened by 3 bases and J by 3 bases, with 8 bases between the two germline ends. The CDR3 is 13 residues long. CDR3 nucleotide sequence: TGTGCCAGCAGTTTTGAGCACGACACTGAAGCTTTCTTT. Residues: CASSFEHDTEAFF.

The rearrangement links TRBV5-4 to TRBJ2-1; 12 bases are shared with TRBD1. The CDR3 consists of 18 residues. Trimming at V came to 4 bases and at J to 4 bases, leaving 12 bases not matched to a gene. The V gene's germline CDR1 is SGHNT and CDR2 YYREEE (reference sequence). CDR3: CASSPAGTGGRVYNEQFF. The CDR3 DNA reads as TGTGCCAGCAGCCCCGCCGGGACAGGGGGCCGAGTTTACAATGAGCAGTTCTTC. Together with reference TRBV5-4 and TRBJ2-1, the CDR3 gives the full variable domain: ETGVTQSPTHLIKTRGQQVTLRCSSQSGHNTVSWYQQALGQGPQFIFQYYREEENGRGNFPPRFSGLQFPNYSSELNVNALELDDSALYLCASSPAGTGGRVYNEQFFGPGTRLTVL.

The CDR3 loop reads CASSPRTSGRYYEQYF. CDR3 nucleotide sequence: TGTGCCAGCAGCCCACGGACTAGCGGGAGGTACTACGAGCAGTACTTC. This chain connects TRBV9 to TRBJ2-7, with TRBD2 matching over 14 bases. The CDR3 is 16 amino acids. Germline V CDR1 and CDR2: SGDLS, YYNGEE. V shed 4 bases, J shed 3 bases, and the junction held 6 bases outside the gene matches.

The chain carries TRBV11-1 and TRBJ2-2; no clear D gene. CDR1 is SGHAT and CDR2 is FQDESV in the germline V gene (reference sequence). V gave up 5 bases and J gave up 6 bases, with 13 bases separating them. The CDR3 runs 14 residues. For the CDR3, the DNA is TGTGCCAGCAGCCTAGAGCCAGGCGCCGGGGAGCTGTTTTTT. This gives the protein CASSLEPGAGELFF.

This clone was seen only a few times. The chain employs TRBV3-1 (or the pseudogene TRBV3-2) and TRBJ2-7; the D is unclear. The V and J ends lost 5 bases and 3 bases respectively, with 11 bases between them. CDR1 is LGHDT, CDR2 YNNKEL, per germline (reference sequence). The CDR3 loop spans 13 amino acids. The CDR3 nucleotides are TGTGCCAGCAGCTACCGCCACAACTACGAGCAGTACTTC. Protein sequence: CASSYRHNYEQYF.

The chain combines TRBV18 with TRBJ2-2, with D unclear. CDR1 KGHSH and CDR2 LQKENI come from the germline V gene. This CDR3 region has 13 residues. Trimming left V 4 bases short and J 1 base short, with 4 bases between. As DNA, the CDR3 is TGTGCCAGCTCACGTCTGAACACCGGGGAGCTGTTTTTT. This encodes CASSRLNTGELFF.

The rearrangement links TRBV5-6 to TRBJ2-2; TRBD1 is a possible D gene (5 bases). This CDR3 region has 15 residues. With 5 bases removed from V and 0 bases from J, the gap between germline ends came to 11 bases. The V gene's germline CDR1 is SGHDT and CDR2 YYEEEE. The CDR3 loop is CASSWTYTNTGELFF. The CDR3 DNA reads as TGTGCCAGCAGTTGGACATATACGAACACCGGGGAGCTGTTTTTT. The complete variable domain, with remaining parts taken from reference TRBV5-6 and TRBJ2-2, reads DAGVTQSPTHLIKTRGQQVTLRCSPKSGHDTVSWYQQALGQGPQFIFQYYEEEERQRGNFPDRFSGHQFPNYSSELNVNALLLGDSALYLCASSWTYTNTGELFFGEGSRLTVL.

The gene calls are TRBV12-3 or TRBV12-4 and TRBJ1-1; TRBD1 is a possible D gene (5 bases). The CDR3 spans 13 residues. Trimming stripped 2 bases from V and 4 bases from J, with 8 bases between. The CDR3 nucleotides are TGTGCCAGCAGTTTACAGGGAAGCACTGAAGCTTTCTTT. Translated, it gives CASSLQGSTEAFF.

The chain carries TRBV9 and TRBJ2-1; 7 bases map to TRBD2. The CDR3 consists of 15 residues. The junction had 3 bases not matched to a gene; V was cut back by 0 bases and J by 3 bases. The germline CDR1 and CDR2 sequences are SGDLS and YYNGEE. CDR3 region: CASSVEPGGYNEQFF. CDR3 nucleotide sequence: TGTGCCAGCAGCGTAGAGCCGGGGGGCTACAATGAGCAGTTCTTC.

The rearrangement uses TRBV7-2 and TRBJ2-5, with TRBD1 matching 8 bases. The ends lost 3 bases at V and 5 bases at J; junction bases unmatched: 14. Germline CDR1 is SGHTA and CDR2 is FQGNSA. The CDR3 has 17 amino acids. The CDR3 nucleotides read TGTGCCAGCAGCTTCCTCGGGACAGGCCCCTCTCGGGAGACCCAGTACTTC. It is translated as CASSFLGTGPSRETQYF.

This chain joins TRBV27 and TRBJ2-1; D gene ambiguous. The germline gives CDR1 MNHEY, CDR2 SMNVEV (reference sequence). V was trimmed by 2 bases and J by 6 bases, leaving 8 bases between them. This CDR3 has 13 residues. CDR3 sequence: CASSLGTFNEQFF. The CDR3 DNA reads TGTGCCAGCAGTTTAGGCACCTTCAATGAGCAGTTCTTC.

The rearrangement uses TRBV24-1 and TRBJ1-5, with 8 positions matching TRBD1. This CDR3 contains 14 residues. Germline-derived CDR1 and CDR2 are KGHDR and SFDVKD. V lost 2 bases to trimming and J lost 5 bases; unmatched junction nucleotides: 1. The CDR3 region is CATSDYRGDQPQHF. As DNA, the CDR3 is TGTGCCACCAGTGATTACAGGGGGGATCAGCCCCAGCATTTT.